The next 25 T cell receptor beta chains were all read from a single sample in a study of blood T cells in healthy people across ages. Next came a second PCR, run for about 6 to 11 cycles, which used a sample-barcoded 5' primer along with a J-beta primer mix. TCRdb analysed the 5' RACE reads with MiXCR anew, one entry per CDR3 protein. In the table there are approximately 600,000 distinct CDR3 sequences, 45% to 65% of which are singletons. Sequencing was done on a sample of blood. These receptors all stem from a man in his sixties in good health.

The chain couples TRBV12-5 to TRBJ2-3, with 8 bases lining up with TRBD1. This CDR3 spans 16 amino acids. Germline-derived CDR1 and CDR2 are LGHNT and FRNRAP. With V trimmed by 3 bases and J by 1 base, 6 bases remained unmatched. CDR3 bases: TGTGCTAGTGGTTTCACCGAGGACAGGGGCACAGATACGCAGTATTTT. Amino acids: CASGFTEDRGTDTQYF.

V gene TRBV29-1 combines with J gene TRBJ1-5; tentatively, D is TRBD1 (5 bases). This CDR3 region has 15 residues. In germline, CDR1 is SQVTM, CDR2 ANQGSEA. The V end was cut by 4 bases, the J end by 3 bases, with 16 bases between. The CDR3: CSVGTGQELNQPQHF. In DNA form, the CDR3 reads TGCAGCGTTGGGACGGGGCAGGAACTCAATCAGCCCCAGCATTTT.

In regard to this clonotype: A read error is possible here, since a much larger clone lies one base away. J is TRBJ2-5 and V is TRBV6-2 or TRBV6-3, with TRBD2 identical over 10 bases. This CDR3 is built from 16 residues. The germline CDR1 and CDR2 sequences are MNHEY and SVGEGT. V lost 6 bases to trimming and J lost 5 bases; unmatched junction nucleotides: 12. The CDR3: CASRGRAGGHSETQYF. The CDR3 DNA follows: TGTGCCAGCAGAGGACGAGCGGGGGGGCATTCGGAGACCCAGTACTTC.

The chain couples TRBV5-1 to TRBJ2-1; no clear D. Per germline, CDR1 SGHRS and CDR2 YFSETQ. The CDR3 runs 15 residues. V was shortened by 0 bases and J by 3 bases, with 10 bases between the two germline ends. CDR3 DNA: TGCGCCAGCAGCTTGGGAAGGGCAAGCTACAATGAGCAGTTCTTC. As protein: CASSLGRASYNEQFF.

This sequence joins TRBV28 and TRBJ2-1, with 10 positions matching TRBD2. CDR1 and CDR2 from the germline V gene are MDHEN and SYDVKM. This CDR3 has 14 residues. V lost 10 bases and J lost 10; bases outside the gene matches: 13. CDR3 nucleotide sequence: TGTGCCACCGGCTCTCCGGGACTAGCGAGGGAGCAGTTCTTC. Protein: CATGSPGLAREQFF.

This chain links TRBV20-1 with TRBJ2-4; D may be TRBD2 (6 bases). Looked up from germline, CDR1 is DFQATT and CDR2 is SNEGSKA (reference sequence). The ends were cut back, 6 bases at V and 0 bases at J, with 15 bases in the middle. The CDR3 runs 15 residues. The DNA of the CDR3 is TGCAGTGCCCCGTCTGGCGGGATAGCCAAAAACATTCAGTACTTC. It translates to CSAPSGGIAKNIQYF.

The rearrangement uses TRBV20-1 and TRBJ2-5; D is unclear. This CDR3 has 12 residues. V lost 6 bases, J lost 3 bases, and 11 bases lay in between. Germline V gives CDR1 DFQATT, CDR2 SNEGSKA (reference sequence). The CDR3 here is CSAGGTKETQYF. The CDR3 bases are TGCAGTGCCGGTGGTACAAAAGAGACCCAGTACTTC.

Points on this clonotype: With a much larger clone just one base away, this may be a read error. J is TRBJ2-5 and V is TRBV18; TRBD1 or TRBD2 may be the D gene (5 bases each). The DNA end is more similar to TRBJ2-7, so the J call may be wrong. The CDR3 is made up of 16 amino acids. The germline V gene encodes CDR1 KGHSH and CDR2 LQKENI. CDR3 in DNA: TGTGCCAGCTCAGCAAAACGGGGCTTTTACCCCGGCGAGCAGTACTTC. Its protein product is CASSAKRGFYPGEQYF.

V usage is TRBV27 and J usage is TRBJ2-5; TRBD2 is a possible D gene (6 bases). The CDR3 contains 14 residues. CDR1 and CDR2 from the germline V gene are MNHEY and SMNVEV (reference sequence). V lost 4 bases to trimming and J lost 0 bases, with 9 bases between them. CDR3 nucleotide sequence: TGTGCCAGCAGTTGGTGGGGGGACCAAGAGACCCAGTACTTC. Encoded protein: CASSWWGDQETQYF.

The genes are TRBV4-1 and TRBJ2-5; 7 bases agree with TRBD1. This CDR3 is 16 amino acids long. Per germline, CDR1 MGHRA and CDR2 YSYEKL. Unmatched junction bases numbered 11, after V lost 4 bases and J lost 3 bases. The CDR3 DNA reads TGCGCCAGCAGCCCAACCAGAGGCAGGGGGAAAGAGACCCAGTACTTC. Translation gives CASSPTRGRGKETQYF.

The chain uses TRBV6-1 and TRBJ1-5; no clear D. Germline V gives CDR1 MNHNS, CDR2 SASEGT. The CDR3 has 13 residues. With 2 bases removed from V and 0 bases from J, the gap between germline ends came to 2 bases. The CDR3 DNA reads TGTGCCAGCAGTGAATTTAGCAATCAGCCCCAGCATTTT. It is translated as CASSEFSNQPQHF.

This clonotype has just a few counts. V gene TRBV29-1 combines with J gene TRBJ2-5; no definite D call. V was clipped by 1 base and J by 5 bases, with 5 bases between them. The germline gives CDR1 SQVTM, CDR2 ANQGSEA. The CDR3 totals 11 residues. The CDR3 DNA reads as TGCAGCGTTGAAGTGGTCGAGACCCAGTACTTC. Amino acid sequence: CSVEVVETQYF.

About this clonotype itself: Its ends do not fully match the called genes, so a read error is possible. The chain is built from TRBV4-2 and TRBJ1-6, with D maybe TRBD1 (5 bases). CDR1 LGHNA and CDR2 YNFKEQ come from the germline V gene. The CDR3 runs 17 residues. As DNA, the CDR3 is TGTGCCAGCAGACAAGAACCGGGGCACTCCTATAATTCACCCCTCCACTTT. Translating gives CASRQEPGHSYNSPLHF.

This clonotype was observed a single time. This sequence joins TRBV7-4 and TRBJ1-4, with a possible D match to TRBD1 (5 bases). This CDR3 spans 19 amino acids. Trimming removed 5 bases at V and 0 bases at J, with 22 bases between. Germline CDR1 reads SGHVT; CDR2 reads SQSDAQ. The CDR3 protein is CASSGRGTSYAATNEKLFF. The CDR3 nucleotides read TGTGCCAGCAGCGGACGCGGGACCTCCTACGCCGCAACTAATGAAAAACTGTTTTTT.

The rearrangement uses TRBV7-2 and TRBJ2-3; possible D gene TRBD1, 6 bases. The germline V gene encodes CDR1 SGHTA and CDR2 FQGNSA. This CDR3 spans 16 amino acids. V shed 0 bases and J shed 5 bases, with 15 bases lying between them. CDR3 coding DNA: TGTGCCAGCAGCTTAGCACCCCAGGGGCTAGGAGATACGCAGTATTTT. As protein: CASSLAPQGLGDTQYF.

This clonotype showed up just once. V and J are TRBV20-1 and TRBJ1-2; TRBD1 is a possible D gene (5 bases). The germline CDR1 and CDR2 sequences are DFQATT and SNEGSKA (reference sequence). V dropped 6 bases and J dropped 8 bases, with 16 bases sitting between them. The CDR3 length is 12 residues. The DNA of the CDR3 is TGCAGTGCCAGGGTAGGGCTTACGGGCTACACCTTC. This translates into CSARVGLTGYTF.

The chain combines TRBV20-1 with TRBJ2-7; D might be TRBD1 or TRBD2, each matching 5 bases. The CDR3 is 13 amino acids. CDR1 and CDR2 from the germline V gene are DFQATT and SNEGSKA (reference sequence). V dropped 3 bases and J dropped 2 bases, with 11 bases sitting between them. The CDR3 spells CSASSRETYEQYF. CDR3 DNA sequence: TGCAGTGCTAGCAGCAGGGAGACCTACGAGCAGTACTTC.

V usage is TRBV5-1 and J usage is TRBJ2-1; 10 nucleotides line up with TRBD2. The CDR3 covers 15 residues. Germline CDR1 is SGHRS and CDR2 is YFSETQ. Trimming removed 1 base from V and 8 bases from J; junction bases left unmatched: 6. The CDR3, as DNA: TGCGCCAGCAGCTTGAGGACTAGCGGAAAGGATGAGCAGTTCTTC. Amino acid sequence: CASSLRTSGKDEQFF.

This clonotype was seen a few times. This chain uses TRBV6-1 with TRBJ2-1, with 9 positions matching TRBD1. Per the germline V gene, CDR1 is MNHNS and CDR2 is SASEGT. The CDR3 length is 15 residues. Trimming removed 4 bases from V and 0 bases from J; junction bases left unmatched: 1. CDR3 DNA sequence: TGTGCCAGCAGTGTGGACAGGGGCTCCTACAATGAGCAGTTCTTC. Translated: CASSVDRGSYNEQFF.

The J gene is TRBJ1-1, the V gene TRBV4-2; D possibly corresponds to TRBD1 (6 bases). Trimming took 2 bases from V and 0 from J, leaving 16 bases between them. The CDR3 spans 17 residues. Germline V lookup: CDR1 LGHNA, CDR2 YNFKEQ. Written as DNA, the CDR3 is TGTGCCAGCAGCCAAAATGGCGGGGGGGCTTTGAACACTGAAGCTTTCTTT. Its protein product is CASSQNGGGALNTEAFF.

DNA for the CDR3: TGCAGCGTCGGACAGGGGACTAGCGGACCGTTAGAGACCCAGTACTTC. Translation gives CSVGQGTSGPLETQYF. This rearrangement joins TRBV29-1 to TRBJ2-7; 11 bases fit TRBD2. The end of the DNA is better explained by TRBJ2-5, so the J call may be wrong. The CDR3 runs to 16 residues. CDR1 is SQVTM, CDR2 ANQGSEA, per germline.

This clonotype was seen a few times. CDR3 bases: TGTGCCAGCAGTTACAGGGCCGGGGACGAAAAACTGTTTTTT. The encoded protein is CASSYRAGDEKLFF. V is TRBV6-6 and J is TRBJ1-4; a weak D match, TRBD1 (5 bases). The germline V gene encodes CDR1 MNHNY and CDR2 SVGAGI (reference sequence). CDR3 length equals 14 residues. Trimming pared 2 bases from V and 8 bases from J, leaving 12 bases between.

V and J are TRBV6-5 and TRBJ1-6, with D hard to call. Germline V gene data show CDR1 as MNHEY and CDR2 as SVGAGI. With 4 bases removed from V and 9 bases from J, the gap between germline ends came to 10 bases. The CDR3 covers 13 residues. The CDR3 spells CASSLARLSPLHF. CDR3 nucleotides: TGTGCCAGCAGTTTAGCCAGACTTTCACCCCTCCACTTT.

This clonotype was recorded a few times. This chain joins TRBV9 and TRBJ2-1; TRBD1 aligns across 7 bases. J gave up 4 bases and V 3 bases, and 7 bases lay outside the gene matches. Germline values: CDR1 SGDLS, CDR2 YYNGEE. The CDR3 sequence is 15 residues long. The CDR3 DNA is TGTGCCAGCAGCGACCGGGACAGAACTTACAATGAGCAGTTCTTC. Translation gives CASSDRDRTYNEQFF. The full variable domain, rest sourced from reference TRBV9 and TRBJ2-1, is DSGVTQTPKHLITATGQRVTLRCSPRSGDLSVYWYQQSLDQGLQFLIQYYNGEERAKGNILERFSAQQFPDLHSELNLSSLELGDSALYFCASSDRDRTYNEQFFGPGTRLTVL.

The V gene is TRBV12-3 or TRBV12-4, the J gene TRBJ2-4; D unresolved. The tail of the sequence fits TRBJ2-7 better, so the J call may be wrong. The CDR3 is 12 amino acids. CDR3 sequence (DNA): TGTGCCAGCACCATGGGGACCTACGAGCAGTACTTC. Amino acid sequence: CASTMGTYEQYF.